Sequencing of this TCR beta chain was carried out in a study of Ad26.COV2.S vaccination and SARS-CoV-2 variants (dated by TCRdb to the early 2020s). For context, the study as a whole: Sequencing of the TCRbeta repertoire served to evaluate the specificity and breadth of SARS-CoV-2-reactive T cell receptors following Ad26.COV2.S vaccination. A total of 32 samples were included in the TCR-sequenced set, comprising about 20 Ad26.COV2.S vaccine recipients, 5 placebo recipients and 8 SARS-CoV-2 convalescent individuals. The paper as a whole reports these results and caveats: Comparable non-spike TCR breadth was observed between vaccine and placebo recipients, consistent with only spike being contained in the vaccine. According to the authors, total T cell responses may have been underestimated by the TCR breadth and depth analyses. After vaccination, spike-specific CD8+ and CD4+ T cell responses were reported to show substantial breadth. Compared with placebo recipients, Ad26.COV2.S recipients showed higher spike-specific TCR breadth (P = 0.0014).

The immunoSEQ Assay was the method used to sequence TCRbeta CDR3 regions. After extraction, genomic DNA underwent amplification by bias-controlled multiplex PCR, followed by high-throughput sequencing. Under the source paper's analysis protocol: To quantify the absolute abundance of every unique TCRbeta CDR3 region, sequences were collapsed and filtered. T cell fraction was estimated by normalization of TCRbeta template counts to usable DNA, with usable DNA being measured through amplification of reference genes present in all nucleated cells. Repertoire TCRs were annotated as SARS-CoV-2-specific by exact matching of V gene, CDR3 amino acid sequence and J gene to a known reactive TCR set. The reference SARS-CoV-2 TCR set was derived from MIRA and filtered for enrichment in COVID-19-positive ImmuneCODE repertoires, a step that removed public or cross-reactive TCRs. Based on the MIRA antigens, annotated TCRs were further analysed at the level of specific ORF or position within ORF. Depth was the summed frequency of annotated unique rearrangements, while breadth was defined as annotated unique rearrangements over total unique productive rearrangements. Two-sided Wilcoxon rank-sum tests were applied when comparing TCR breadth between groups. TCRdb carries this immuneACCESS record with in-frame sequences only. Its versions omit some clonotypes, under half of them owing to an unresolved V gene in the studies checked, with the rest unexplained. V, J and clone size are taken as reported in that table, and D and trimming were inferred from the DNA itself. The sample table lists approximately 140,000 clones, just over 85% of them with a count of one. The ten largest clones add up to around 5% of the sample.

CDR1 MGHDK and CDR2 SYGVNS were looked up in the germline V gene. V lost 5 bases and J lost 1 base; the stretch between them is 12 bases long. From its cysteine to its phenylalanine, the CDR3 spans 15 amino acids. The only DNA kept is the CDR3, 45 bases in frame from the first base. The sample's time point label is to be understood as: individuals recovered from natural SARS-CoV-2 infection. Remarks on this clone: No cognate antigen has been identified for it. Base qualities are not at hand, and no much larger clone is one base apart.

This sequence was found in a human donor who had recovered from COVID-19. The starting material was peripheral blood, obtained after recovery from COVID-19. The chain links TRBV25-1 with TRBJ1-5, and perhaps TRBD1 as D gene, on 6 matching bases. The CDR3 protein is CASSPPGVSNQPQHF. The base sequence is TGTGCCAGCAGTCCCCCAGGGGTAAGCAATCAGCCCCAGCATTTT.